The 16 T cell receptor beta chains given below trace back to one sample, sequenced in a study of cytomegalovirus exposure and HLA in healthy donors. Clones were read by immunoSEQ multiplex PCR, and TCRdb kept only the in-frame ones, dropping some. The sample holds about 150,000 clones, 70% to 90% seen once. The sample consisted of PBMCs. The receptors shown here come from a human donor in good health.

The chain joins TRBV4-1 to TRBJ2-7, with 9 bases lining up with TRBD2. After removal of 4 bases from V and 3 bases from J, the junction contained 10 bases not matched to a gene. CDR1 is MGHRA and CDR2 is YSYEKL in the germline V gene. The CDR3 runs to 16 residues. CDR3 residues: CASSRGSAGGLYEQYF. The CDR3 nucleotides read TGCGCCAGCAGCCGGGGGTCAGCGGGAGGCCTCTACGAGCAGTACTTC.

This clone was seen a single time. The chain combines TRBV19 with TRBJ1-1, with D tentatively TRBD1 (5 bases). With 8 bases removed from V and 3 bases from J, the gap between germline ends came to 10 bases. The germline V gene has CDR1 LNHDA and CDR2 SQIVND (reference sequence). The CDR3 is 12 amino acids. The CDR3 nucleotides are TGTGCCAGTCAAGACAGATACACTGAAGCTTTCTTT. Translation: CASQDRYTEAFF.

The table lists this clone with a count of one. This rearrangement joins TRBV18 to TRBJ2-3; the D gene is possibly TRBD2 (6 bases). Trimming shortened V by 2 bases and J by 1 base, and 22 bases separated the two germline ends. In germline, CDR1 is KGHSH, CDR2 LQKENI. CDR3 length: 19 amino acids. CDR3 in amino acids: CASSPVPYGTVGGTDTQYF. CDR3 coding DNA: TGTGCCAGCTCACCAGTTCCGTACGGGACTGTGGGAGGCACAGATACGCAGTATTTT.

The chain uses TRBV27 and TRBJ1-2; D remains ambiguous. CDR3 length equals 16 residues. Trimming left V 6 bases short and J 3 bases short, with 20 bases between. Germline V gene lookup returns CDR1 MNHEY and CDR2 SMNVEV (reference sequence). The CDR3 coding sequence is TGTGCCAGCAGACCTGCCGGGATCCCAACCGACTATGGCTACACCTTC. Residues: CASRPAGIPTDYGYTF.

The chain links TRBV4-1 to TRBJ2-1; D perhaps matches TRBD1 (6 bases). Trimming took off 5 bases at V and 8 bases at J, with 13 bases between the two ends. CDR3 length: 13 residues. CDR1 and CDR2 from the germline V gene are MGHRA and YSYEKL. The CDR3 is CASSEARQDEQFF. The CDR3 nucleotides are TGCGCCAGCAGCGAGGCACGACAGGATGAGCAGTTCTTC.

The CDR3 region has the DNA TGTGCCAGCAGTGCTGGGAAGCGGGGCACAGATACGCAGTATTTT. Protein product: CASSAGKRGTDTQYF. The V and J genes are TRBV6-4 and TRBJ2-3, with D tentatively TRBD2 (6 bases). The germline V and J ends were trimmed by 4 bases and 1 base, with 12 bases remaining between them. The CDR3 covers 15 residues. Germline V lookup: CDR1 MRHNA, CDR2 SNTAGT.

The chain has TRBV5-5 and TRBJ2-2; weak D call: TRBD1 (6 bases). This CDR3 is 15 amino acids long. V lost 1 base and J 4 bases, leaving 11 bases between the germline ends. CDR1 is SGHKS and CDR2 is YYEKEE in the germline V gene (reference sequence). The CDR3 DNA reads TGTGCCAGCAGCTTGAACAGGGAAGGCACCGGGGAGCTGTTTTTT. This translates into CASSLNREGTGELFF.

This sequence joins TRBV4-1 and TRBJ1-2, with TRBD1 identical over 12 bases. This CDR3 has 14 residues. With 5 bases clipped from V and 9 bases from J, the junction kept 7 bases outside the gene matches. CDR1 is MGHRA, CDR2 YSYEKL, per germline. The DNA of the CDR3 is TGCGCCAGCAGCGTGGGACAGGGGGCGTTTAGCTACACCTTC. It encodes CASSVGQGAFSYTF.

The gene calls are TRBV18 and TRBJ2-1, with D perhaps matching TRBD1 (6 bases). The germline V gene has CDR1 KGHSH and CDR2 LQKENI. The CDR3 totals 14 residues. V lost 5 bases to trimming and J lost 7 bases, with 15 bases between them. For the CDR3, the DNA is TGTGCCAGCTCATGGATTGGGGGCCTAAATGAGCAGTTCTTC. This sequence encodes CASSWIGGLNEQFF.

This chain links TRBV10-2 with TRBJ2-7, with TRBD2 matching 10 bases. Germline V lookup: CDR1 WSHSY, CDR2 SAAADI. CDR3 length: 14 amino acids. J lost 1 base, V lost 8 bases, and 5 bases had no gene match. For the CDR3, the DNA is TGCGCCAGCTCCTTAGCGGGGGGATCCTACGAGCAGTACTTC. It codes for CASSLAGGSYEQYF.

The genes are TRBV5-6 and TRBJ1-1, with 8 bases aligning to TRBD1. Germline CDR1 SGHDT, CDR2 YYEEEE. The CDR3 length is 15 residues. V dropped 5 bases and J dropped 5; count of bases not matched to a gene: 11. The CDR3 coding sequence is TGTGCCAGCAGGCCGCAGGGGGCTCAATGGACTGAAGCTTTCTTT. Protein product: CASRPQGAQWTEAFF.

The CDR3 sequence: CSAQGQVVKAFF. Written as DNA, the CDR3 is TGCAGCGCTCAGGGACAGGTAGTAAAGGCTTTCTTT. The chain couples TRBV29-1 to TRBJ1-1, with TRBD1 matching 8 bases. Germline trimming cut 7 bases from V and 11 bases from J; bases unmatched to any gene: 12. The germline gives CDR1 SQVTM, CDR2 ANQGSEA. The CDR3 covers 12 residues.

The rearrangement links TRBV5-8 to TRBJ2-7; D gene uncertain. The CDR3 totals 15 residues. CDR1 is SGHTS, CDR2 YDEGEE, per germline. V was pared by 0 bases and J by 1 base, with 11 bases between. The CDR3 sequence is CASSLESGLSYEQYF. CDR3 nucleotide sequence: TGTGCCAGCAGCTTGGAATCAGGATTATCCTACGAGCAGTACTTC.

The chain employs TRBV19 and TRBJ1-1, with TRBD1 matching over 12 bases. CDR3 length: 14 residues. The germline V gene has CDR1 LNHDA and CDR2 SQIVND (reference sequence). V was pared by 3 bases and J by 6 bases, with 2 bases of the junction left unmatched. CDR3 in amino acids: CASSMGQGAPEAFF. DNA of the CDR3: TGTGCCAGTAGTATGGGACAGGGGGCTCCTGAAGCTTTCTTT.

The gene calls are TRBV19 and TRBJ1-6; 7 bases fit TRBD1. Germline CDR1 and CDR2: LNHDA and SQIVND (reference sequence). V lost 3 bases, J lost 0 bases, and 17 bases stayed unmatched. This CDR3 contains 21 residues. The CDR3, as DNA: TGTGCCAGTAGTATGGACATCCCGGGACAGACCGCCAGCTCCTATAATTCACCCCTCCACTTT. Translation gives CASSMDIPGQTASSYNSPLHF.

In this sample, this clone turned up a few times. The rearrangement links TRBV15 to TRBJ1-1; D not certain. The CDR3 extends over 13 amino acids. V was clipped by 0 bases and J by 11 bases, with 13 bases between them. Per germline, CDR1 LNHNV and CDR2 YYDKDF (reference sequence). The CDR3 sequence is CATSRDSFPGAFF. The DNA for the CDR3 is TGTGCCACCAGCAGAGATAGTTTCCCCGGGGCTTTCTTT.